This T cell receptor beta chain stems from a study of blood T cell repertoires in COVID-19. Study as a whole: Specimens from acute and convalescent COVID-19 originated in the United States, Italy and Spain. In each case, the material was cDNA or gDNA derived from T cells, B-cell-depleted T cells, or PBMCs.

In the study's own analysis: Reference gene primers were amplified, and this amplification served to estimate nucleated cell counts. Assay used: immunoSEQ multiplex PCR; TCRdb lists only in-frame clones, some missing. Clone size and V and J calls were adopted from that table, with D and trimming inferred from the DNA. The table records about 340,000 clones, less than 90% of them present only once. Enrolment of Seattle patients took place during active infection, and they were followed longitudinally. The germline V gene has CDR1 LGHDT and CDR2 YNNKEL (reference sequence). V dropped 0 bases and J dropped 1 base, with 14 bases sitting between them. The length of the CDR3 is 17 residues.

The chain carries TRBV3-1 (or the pseudogene TRBV3-2) and TRBJ2-3; D is perhaps TRBD2 (6 bases). The source material was peripheral blood. The receptor's source is a woman aged 60-75 years with COVID-19, enrolled during active disease. CDR3 nucleotides: TGTGCCAGCAGCCAAGACCCGGGGGTCCGACGCACAGATACGCAGTATTTT. It codes for CASSQDPGVRRTDTQYF.